This entry lists 25 T cell receptor beta chains sequenced from one sample in a study of cytomegalovirus exposure and HLA in healthy donors (dated by TCRdb to 2015 to 2018). The library relied on the immunoSEQ multiplex PCR assay. The multiplex PCR relied on a mix of 60 forward primers for TCR Vbeta segments and 13 reverse primers for TCR Jbeta segments. TCRdb obtained this table from immuneACCESS and retained in-frame rearrangements with V and J assigned. These tables miss some clones; where compared with another copy, unresolved V genes account for less than half of the shortfall, and the remainder is unexplained. The sample has under 90,000 clones on record, roughly 74% of them singletons. The top ten hold 2% to 2.5% of the sample. Sequences were obtained from PBMCs. The receptors here all came from a man aged 35-49 years in good health and CMV-seronegative.

The gene calls are TRBV11-2 and TRBJ2-7; no clear D. Germline V gene data show CDR1 as SGHAT and CDR2 as FQNNGV. Trimming pared 3 bases from V and 4 bases from J, leaving 7 bases between. The CDR3 runs to 12 residues. CDR3 region: CASSFQAYEQYF. CDR3 bases: TGTGCCAGCAGCTTTCAGGCATACGAGCAGTACTTC.

The chain joins TRBV28 to TRBJ1-2, with TRBD1 identical over 8 bases. Per germline, CDR1 MDHEN and CDR2 SYDVKM. This CDR3 region has 14 residues. With V trimmed by 6 bases and J by 2 bases, 5 bases remained unmatched. CDR3 sequence reads: CASRAQGVNYGYTF. The CDR3 nucleotides read TGTGCCAGCAGAGCACAGGGGGTGAACTATGGCTACACCTTC.

This clone was seen a few times. This chain joins TRBV7-9 and TRBJ1-5, with D perhaps matching TRBD1 (5 bases). CDR3 length equals 13 residues. Trimming cost V 8 bases and J 0 bases, with 8 bases left between them. Germline CDR1 reads SEHNR; CDR2 reads FQNEAQ (reference sequence). CDR3 protein: CASAGDSNQPQHF. CDR3 nucleotide sequence: TGTGCCAGCGCGGGGGATAGCAATCAGCCCCAGCATTTT.

Regarding this clone: Within the sample, other DNA sequences also encode this same CDR3. The chain is built from TRBV12-2 and TRBJ1-6; the table's D call of TRBD1 was not tested on the DNA. TRBV12-2 is listed as a pseudogene. This CDR3 has 18 amino acids. CDR3 in amino acids: CASRLPPPRTELVSPLHF. The CDR3 DNA is TGTGCAAGTCGCTTACCTCCTCCAAGGACAGAGCTGGTCTCACCCCTCCACTTT.

The chain has TRBV5-1 and TRBJ2-1; 16 bases align to TRBD2. With 2 bases clipped from V and 7 bases from J, the junction kept 9 bases outside the gene matches. This CDR3 has 18 residues. The germline gives CDR1 SGHRS, CDR2 YFSETQ. CDR3 region: CASSFPGTSGGARNEQFF. CDR3 sequence (DNA): TGCGCCAGCAGCTTCCCGGGGACTAGCGGGGGGGCCCGTAATGAGCAGTTCTTC.

A few counts support this clone. V gene TRBV6-1 combines with J gene TRBJ1-2, with D maybe TRBD1 (5 bases). From germline, CDR1 is MNHNS and CDR2 SASEGT. The V end lost 2 bases, the J end lost 4 bases, and 8 bases lay between the germline ends. CDR3 length: 13 residues. CDR3 coding DNA: TGTGCCAGCAGTGAACGACAGATCTATGGCTACACCTTC. Its translation is CASSERQIYGYTF.

V gene TRBV27 combines with J gene TRBJ2-3, with 8 positions matching TRBD1. Looked up from germline, CDR1 is MNHEY and CDR2 is SMNVEV (reference sequence). With 3 bases clipped from V and 4 bases from J, the junction kept 6 bases outside the gene matches. The CDR3 covers 15 residues. The chain's CDR3 is CASSFRTGQADTQYF. In nucleotides, the CDR3 is TGTGCCAGCAGTTTCCGGACAGGGCAGGCAGATACGCAGTATTTT.

This clone showed up just a few times. V usage is TRBV27 and J usage is TRBJ2-6, with a possible D match to TRBD2 (6 bases). With 6 bases removed from V and 1 base from J, the gap between germline ends came to 7 bases. CDR1 is MNHEY, CDR2 SMNVEV, per germline (reference sequence). This CDR3 spans 14 amino acids. Written as DNA, the CDR3 is TGTGCCAGCAGCCGGGGGTCTGGGGCCAACGTCCTGACTTTC. Encoded protein: CASSRGSGANVLTF.

This clone was seen once. The chain is built from TRBV27 and TRBJ2-7, with D possibly matching TRBD1 (7 bases). Trimming cost V 3 bases and J 3 bases, with 12 bases left between them. The germline V gene has CDR1 MNHEY and CDR2 SMNVEV (reference sequence). The CDR3 has 14 amino acids. CDR3 bases: TGTGCCAGCAGTTTCTCCAGGGGGGACTACGAGCAGTACTTC. This sequence encodes CASSFSRGDYEQYF.

The genes are TRBV29-1 and TRBJ1-2, with D unresolved. The V and J ends lost 6 bases and 8 bases respectively, with 13 bases between them. This CDR3 has 11 amino acids. CDR1 is SQVTM and CDR2 is ANQGSEA in the germline V gene. The CDR3 loop reads CSVRGNGGYTF. CDR3 nucleotides: TGCAGCGTGCGGGGTAATGGAGGCTACACCTTC.

J is TRBJ1-2 and V is TRBV30; D remains ambiguous. The germline V gene encodes CDR1 GTSNPN and CDR2 SVGIG (reference sequence). The CDR3 extends over 12 amino acids. Trimming took off 3 bases at V and 8 bases at J, with 13 bases between the two ends. The CDR3 DNA reads TGTGCCTGGAGCCCGGAGCCCCGGGGCTACACCTTC. This sequence encodes CAWSPEPRGYTF.

This sequence joins TRBV6-5 and TRBJ2-7, with a tentative D call TRBD2 (5 bases). The germline CDR1 and CDR2 sequences are MNHEY and SVGAGI. The CDR3 spans 13 residues. V was trimmed by 6 bases and J by 0 bases, leaving 9 bases between them. CDR3 sequence reads: CASRDSTSYEQYF. CDR3 bases: TGTGCCAGCAGGGACTCTACCTCCTACGAGCAGTACTTC.

The genes are TRBV6-5 and TRBJ2-2; a possible D gene is TRBD1 (6 bases). This CDR3 spans 15 amino acids. Germline V gene data show CDR1 as MNHEY and CDR2 as SVGAGI. Trimming left V 0 bases short and J 5 bases short, with 10 bases between. The CDR3 nucleotides read TGTGCCAGCAGTTACTCGGGGGCAGAAACCGGGGAGCTGTTTTTT. It codes for CASSYSGAETGELFF.

V usage is TRBV2 and J usage is TRBJ1-1; 7 bases map to TRBD1. The V gene end was trimmed by 3 bases and the J gene end by 1 base; junction bases not matched to a gene: 2. The CDR3 is 14 amino acids. Per germline, CDR1 SNHLY and CDR2 FYNNEI. DNA for the CDR3: TGTGCCAGCAGTGAGACAGGGCAGAACACTGAAGCTTTCTTT. Amino acid sequence: CASSETGQNTEAFF. Full variable domain (missing parts from reference TRBV2 and TRBJ1-1): EPEVTQTPSHQVTQMGQEVILRCVPISNHLYFYWYRQILGQKVEFLVSFYNNEISEKSEIFDDQFSVERPDGSNFTLKIRSTKLEDSAMYFCASSETGQNTEAFFGQGTRLTVV.

The chain has TRBV15 and TRBJ2-5; 10 nucleotides agree with TRBD1. Looked up from germline, CDR1 is LNHNV and CDR2 is YYDKDF (reference sequence). The CDR3 sequence is 14 residues long. V dropped 3 bases and J dropped 3; count of bases not matched to a gene: 1. CDR3 amino acids: CATSRDRGEETQYF. The CDR3 DNA reads as TGTGCCACCAGCAGGGACAGGGGGGAAGAGACCCAGTACTTC. The whole variable domain, filled in from reference TRBV15 and TRBJ2-5, reads DAMVIQNPRYQVTQFGKPVTLSCSQTLNHNVMYWYQQKSSQAPKLLFHYYDKDFNNEADTPDNFQSRRPNTSFCFLDIRSPGLGDTAMYLCATSRDRGEETQYFGPGTRLLVL.

The rearrangement uses TRBV11-3 and TRBJ2-7; 9 bases agree with TRBD1. The germline CDR1 and CDR2 sequences are SGHNT and YENEEA. The CDR3 length is 13 residues. Losses at the gene ends were 3 bases for V and 7 bases for J; bases not matched to a gene: 4. The CDR3 sequence is CASSLGQGREQYF. The CDR3 DNA reads as TGTGCCAGCAGCTTGGGACAGGGAAGGGAGCAGTACTTC.

The chain uses TRBV7-2 and TRBJ2-5; D ambiguous. The ends were cut back, 2 bases at V and 4 bases at J, with 5 bases in the middle. Germline CDR1 is SGHTA and CDR2 is FQGNSA. The CDR3 extends over 12 amino acids. The CDR3 DNA is TGTGCCAGCAGCTTATCCAGAGAGACCCAGTACTTC. It is translated as CASSLSRETQYF.

This chain links TRBV15 with TRBJ1-6; unclear D gene. The CDR3 sequence is 15 residues long. Germline V gives CDR1 LNHNV, CDR2 YYDKDF (reference sequence). Trimming pared 2 bases from V and 7 bases from J, leaving 12 bases between. The CDR3 here is CATSRYGQQNSPLHF. The CDR3 bases are TGTGCCACCAGCAGATATGGGCAGCAGAATTCACCCCTCCACTTT.

V gene TRBV30 combines with J gene TRBJ1-2; the D is unclear. CDR3 length equals 15 residues. Germline V gene data show CDR1 as GTSNPN and CDR2 as SVGIG (reference sequence). Trimming pared 0 bases from V and 5 bases from J, leaving 16 bases between. CDR3 residues: CAWSVLPLVKYGYTF. In DNA, the CDR3 is TGTGCCTGGAGTGTATTACCCCTAGTCAAGTATGGCTACACCTTC.

The chain combines TRBV5-6 with TRBJ2-1, with 9 bases lining up with TRBD2. V shed 1 base and J 4 bases; nucleotides not matched to a gene: 9. The CDR3 contains 17 residues. In germline, CDR1 is SGHDT, CDR2 YYEEEE. For the CDR3, the DNA is TGTGCCAGCAGCTTGTTCCCCACTAGCGGGCCGTACAATGAGCAGTTCTTC. Translated, it gives CASSLFPTSGPYNEQFF.

V usage is TRBV28 and J usage is TRBJ1-1; unclear D gene. The CDR3 loop spans 11 amino acids. Trimming shortened V by 4 bases and J by 10 bases, and 10 bases separated the two germline ends. Germline CDR1 and CDR2: MDHEN and SYDVKM. The CDR3 DNA follows: TGTGCCAGCAGTTCCCAGGAAGGAGCTTTCTTT. The encoded protein is CASSSQEGAFF.

This clone occurred once. This sequence joins TRBV7-8 and TRBJ1-5; D is unresolved. CDR3 size: 13 residues. Germline CDR1 is SGHVS and CDR2 is FQNEAQ. V was clipped by 2 bases and J by 7 bases, with 9 bases between them. CDR3 region: CASSLPGGQPQHF. Written as DNA, the CDR3 is TGTGCCAGCAGCTTACCAGGAGGGCAGCCCCAGCATTTT.

The CDR3 reads CASSVELAGIGRDTGELFF. CDR3 in DNA: TGTGCCAGCAGCGTAGAACTAGCGGGAATTGGGCGAGACACCGGGGAGCTGTTTTTT. The chain couples TRBV9 to TRBJ2-2; 10 nucleotides match TRBD2. The length of the CDR3 is 19 residues. Germline V gene lookup returns CDR1 SGDLS and CDR2 YYNGEE. Germline trimming cut 0 bases from V and 3 bases from J; bases unmatched to any gene: 11.

This clone was recorded a few times. The chain employs TRBV29-1 and TRBJ1-1; D may be TRBD1 (6 bases). CDR1 is SQVTM and CDR2 is ANQGSEA in the germline V gene. V shed 7 bases and J shed 11 bases, with 17 bases lying between them. This CDR3 region has 11 residues. The CDR3 coding sequence is TGCAGCGGGGGGCTGGGGCTGAGCGCTTTCTTT. Its translation: CSGGLGLSAFF.

The chain carries TRBV7-2 and TRBJ1-6; possibly TRBD1 for D (5 bases). The V end was cut by 7 bases, the J end by 0 bases, with 10 bases between. The CDR3 has 15 amino acids. The germline V gene encodes CDR1 SGHTA and CDR2 FQGNSA. For the CDR3, the DNA is TGTGCCAGCACCAAGGGGCGCTCCTATAATTCACCCCTCCACTTT. Amino acids: CASTKGRSYNSPLHF.